The 28 T cell receptor beta chains given below trace back to one sample, sequenced in a study of blood T cells in healthy people across ages. For the second PCR, which ran for roughly 6 to 12 cycles, a sample-barcoded 5' primer and a J-beta primer mix were used. TCRdb independently ran MiXCR on the 5' RACE reads; one entry per CDR3 protein. This table holds hundreds of thousands of distinct CDR3 sequences, under 40% found once. The sequencing sample was made of blood. The receptors stem from a man aged 18 to 29 in good health.

The V gene is TRBV12-3 or TRBV12-4, the J gene TRBJ2-7; weak D call: TRBD2 (5 bases). This CDR3 has 13 residues. Trimming shortened V by 10 bases and J by 6 bases, and 19 bases separated the two germline ends. CDR3 DNA sequence: TGTGCCACTCGGACGGGGTTCATCGGCGAGCAGTACTTC. This codes for CATRTGFIGEQYF.

The genes are TRBV24-1 and TRBJ1-1; D is undetermined. This CDR3 comprises 17 residues. Germline CDR1 KGHDR, CDR2 SFDVKD. V lost 5 bases and J lost 5, with 23 bases in between. CDR3 bases: TGTGCCACCAGTGCCCGGTCTAAAGGGCCATCCGGGACTGAAGCTTTCTTT. This encodes CATSARSKGPSGTEAFF.

This rearrangement joins TRBV20-1 to TRBJ1-4, with D possibly being TRBD1 (5 bases). Trimming shortened V by 0 bases and J by 7 bases, and 12 bases separated the two germline ends. CDR1 and CDR2 from the germline V gene are DFQATT and SNEGSKA (reference sequence). The CDR3 loop spans 14 amino acids. CDR3 residues: CSARDPTATEKLFF. In DNA, the CDR3 is TGCAGTGCTAGAGATCCGACAGCTACTGAAAAACTGTTTTTT.

Many counts were recorded for this clonotype. This chain uses TRBV7-2 with TRBJ1-2; D is undetermined. V shed 5 bases and J shed 0 bases, with 7 bases lying between them. This CDR3 region has 13 residues. In germline, CDR1 is SGHTA, CDR2 FQGNSA. The CDR3 sequence: CASSITANYGYTF. The CDR3 bases are TGTGCCAGCAGCATAACAGCTAACTATGGCTACACCTTC. Complete variable domain (other parts from reference TRBV7-2 and TRBJ1-2): GAGVSQSPSNKVTEKGKDVELRCDPISGHTALYWYRQSLGQGLEFLIYFQGNSAPDKSGLPSDRFSAERTGGSVSTLTIQRTQQEDSAVYLCASSITANYGYTFGSGTRLTVV.

There are a few counts of this clonotype. The V call is TRBV29-1, the J call TRBJ1-2; 10 positions match TRBD1. There are 14 residues in the CDR3. The germline CDR1 and CDR2 sequences are SQVTM and ANQGSEA. Germline trimming cut 2 bases from V and 5 bases from J; bases unmatched to any gene: 5. The CDR3 sequence is CSVEPRDRGYGYTF. CDR3 coding DNA: TGCAGCGTTGAACCCCGGGACAGGGGTTATGGCTACACCTTC.

As regards this clonotype: A read error is possible here, since a much larger clone lies one base away. The gene calls are TRBV7-9 and TRBJ2-4; maybe TRBD1 (6 bases). The CDR3 is 14 amino acids. Between the trimmed V and J ends, which lost 6 bases and 3 bases, there was a span of 12 bases. Germline V gene data show CDR1 as SEHNR and CDR2 as FQNEAQ (reference sequence). The CDR3 nucleotides are TGTGCCAGCAGACACCTAGGGGGCAAAAACATTCAGTACTTC. Translation: CASRHLGGKNIQYF.

V is TRBV6-6 and J is TRBJ2-1; no firm D call. The V gene's germline CDR1 is MNHNY and CDR2 SVGAGI (reference sequence). V lost 7 bases and J lost 0, with 13 bases in between. There are 15 residues in the CDR3. The CDR3 nucleotides are TGTGCCAGCACCCTCAAGGGATCCTCCTACAATGAGCAGTTCTTC. It is translated as CASTLKGSSYNEQFF.

The table lists this clonotype with many counts. This chain uses TRBV20-1 with TRBJ1-2; a possible D gene is TRBD1 (6 bases). Trimming took off 2 bases at V and 8 bases at J, with 15 bases between the two ends. Per germline, CDR1 DFQATT and CDR2 SNEGSKA (reference sequence). The CDR3 covers 13 residues. The CDR3 DNA sequence: TGCAGTGCTAGACTCCCAGGGGCCCTGGGCTACACCTTC. Translating gives CSARLPGALGYTF.

The chain combines TRBV9 with TRBJ1-3; TRBD1 aligns across 7 bases. The CDR3 is 14 amino acids. Germline lookup yields CDR1 SGDLS and CDR2 YYNGEE. The junction had 4 bases not matched to a gene; V was cut back by 7 bases and J by 0 bases. CDR3 sequence (DNA): TGTGCCAGCGGGACAGCGACCTCTGGAAACACCATATATTTT. Translation gives CASGTATSGNTIYF.

The gene calls are TRBV5-5 and TRBJ2-4; 7 bases map to TRBD2. The better agreement between TRBJ2-7 and the DNA end casts doubt on the J call. The germline V gene has CDR1 SGHKS and CDR2 YYEKEE (reference sequence). The CDR3 totals 15 residues. CDR3 loop: CAGSLVGTTSYEQYV. CDR3 in DNA: TGTGCCGGCAGCTTGGTTGGGACTACGTCCTACGAGCAGTACGTC.

This clonotype was counted only a few times. The chain carries TRBV7-2 and TRBJ1-1; D remains ambiguous. Germline V gene data show CDR1 as SGHTA and CDR2 as FQGNSA. There are 13 residues in the CDR3. The ends were cut back, 0 bases at V and 5 bases at J, with 7 bases in the middle. The DNA of the CDR3 is TGTGCCAGCAGCTTAGCCATGTGGACTGAAGCTTTCTTT. It encodes CASSLAMWTEAFF.

The chain has TRBV2 and TRBJ1-5; the D is unclear. Germline V lookup: CDR1 SNHLY, CDR2 FYNNEI. Between the trimmed V and J ends, which lost 1 base and 4 bases, there was a span of 8 bases. There are 14 residues in the CDR3. For the CDR3, the DNA is TGTGCCAGCAGTGAAGTAGATGGGAATCAGCCCCAGCATTTT. This sequence encodes CASSEVDGNQPQHF. Looking up the rest from reference TRBV2 and TRBJ1-5 gives the full variable domain: EPEVTQTPSHQVTQMGQEVILRCVPISNHLYFYWYRQILGQKVEFLVSFYNNEISEKSEIFDDQFSVERPDGSNFTLKIRSTKLEDSAMYFCASSEVDGNQPQHFGDGTRLSIL.

This clonotype was seen more than once but under ten times. V gene TRBV9 combines with J gene TRBJ2-2; 10 bases line up with TRBD1. The CDR3 totals 17 residues. Germline-derived CDR1 and CDR2 are SGDLS and YYNGEE. Unmatched junction bases numbered 9, after V lost 0 bases and J lost 7 bases. The DNA for the CDR3 is TGTGCCAGCAGCGTAGCTGGGACAGGGGCGAGGAGCGGGGAGCTGTTTTTT. This codes for CASSVAGTGARSGELFF.

This clonotype was counted between two and nine times. The chain links TRBV7-9 to TRBJ2-6; D is uncertain. The CDR3 covers 16 residues. V was trimmed by 4 bases and J by 0 bases, leaving 10 bases between them. Germline values: CDR1 SEHNR, CDR2 FQNEAQ (reference sequence). The CDR3 DNA is TGTGCCAGCAGCTCAACGGGCAACTCTGGGGCCAACGTCCTGACTTTC. As protein: CASSSTGNSGANVLTF.

This clonotype was seen only a few times. The CDR3 loop is CSTEGGGGYTF. The CDR3 nucleotides read TGCAGTACCGAGGGAGGGGGTGGCTACACCTTC. The chain joins TRBV20-1 to TRBJ1-2; tentative D call: TRBD1 (6 bases). This CDR3 has 11 residues. CDR1 and CDR2 (germline): DFQATT, SNEGSKA (reference sequence). V dropped 8 bases and J dropped 7 bases, with 14 bases sitting between them.

This clonotype occurred a few times. This sequence joins TRBV29-1 and TRBJ2-5; tentatively, D is TRBD1 (5 bases). The CDR3 contains 12 residues. V gave up 4 bases and J gave up 2 bases, with 8 bases separating them. The germline V gene has CDR1 SQVTM and CDR2 ANQGSEA. CDR3 bases: TGCAGCGTTGGGCCAGGGCAAGAGACCCAGTACTTC. It encodes CSVGPGQETQYF.

The rearrangement links TRBV6-6 to TRBJ1-1; D gene unclear. The CDR3 covers 12 residues. Germline values: CDR1 MNHNY, CDR2 SVGAGI (reference sequence). Trimming pared 8 bases from V and 12 bases from J, leaving 19 bases between. CDR3 in amino acids: CASGVGPMDSFF. DNA of the CDR3: TGTGCCAGCGGCGTGGGCCCCATGGACTCTTTCTTT.

The chain recombines TRBV7-3 with TRBJ2-5, with a possible D match to TRBD1 (6 bases). Germline V CDR1 and CDR2: SGHTA, FQGTGA. Trimming removed 6 bases at V and 5 bases at J, with 19 bases between. The CDR3 covers 15 residues. The CDR3 here is CASSFGGRGQETQYF. In nucleotides, the CDR3 is TGTGCCAGCAGTTTTGGGGGCAGGGGCCAGGAGACCCAGTACTTC.

Comments on this clonotype: This may be a read error: a much more frequent sequence differs by one nucleotide. The J gene is TRBJ2-1, the V gene TRBV2; possible D gene TRBD1, 5 bases. Trimming shortened V by 6 bases and J by 10 bases, and 19 bases separated the two germline ends. CDR3 length: 14 amino acids. Per germline, CDR1 SNHLY and CDR2 FYNNEI. CDR3 region: CASRLQATAGEQFF. The CDR3 region has the DNA TGTGCCAGCAGGTTACAGGCGACGGCAGGGGAGCAGTTCTTC.

This clonotype has a handful of counts. The chain couples TRBV10-3 to TRBJ2-1, with a tentative D call TRBD1 (7 bases). V was clipped by 3 bases and J by 7 bases, with 16 bases between them. The length of the CDR3 is 15 residues. Germline V lookup: CDR1 ENHRY, CDR2 SYGVKD. In nucleotides, the CDR3 is TGTGCCATCAGTGACGCGGGGCAGGGGGGAAATGAGCAGTTCTTC. This sequence encodes CAISDAGQGGNEQFF.

There are a few counts of this clonotype. This chain joins TRBV3-1 and TRBJ2-3, with unresolved D. The CDR3 consists of 14 residues. Germline CDR1 is LGHDT and CDR2 is YNNKEL (reference sequence). V was trimmed by 0 bases and J by 8 bases, leaving 12 bases between them. The CDR3 region has the DNA TGTGCCAGCAGCCAAGAGAGTGTGGGTGGTACGCAGTATTTT. It codes for CASSQESVGGTQYF.

This clonotype was found a few times. This chain connects TRBV20-1 to TRBJ2-3; 8 bases are a match to TRBD2. J gave up 4 bases and V 6 bases, and 18 bases lay outside the gene matches. CDR1 and CDR2 from the germline V gene are DFQATT and SNEGSKA (reference sequence). The CDR3 consists of 17 residues. Written as DNA, the CDR3 is TGCAGTGCCCATTCCCCGCTTCGCGGGGGGCAGGCAGATACGCAGTATTTT. It encodes CSAHSPLRGGQADTQYF.

The J gene is TRBJ1-2, the V gene TRBV7-2; D possibly corresponds to TRBD1 (6 bases). V was shortened by 1 base and J by 4 bases, with 16 bases between the two germline ends. The CDR3 spans 16 residues. Germline V CDR1 and CDR2: SGHTA, FQGNSA. The CDR3: CASSLEWGAGVYGYTF. CDR3 DNA sequence: TGTGCCAGCAGCTTAGAATGGGGGGCCGGAGTCTATGGCTACACCTTC.

This clonotype was seen repeatedly, ten times or more. The rearrangement links TRBV9 to TRBJ2-1; D may match TRBD1 or TRBD2 (5 bases each). Trimming stripped 4 bases from V and 2 bases from J, with 13 bases between. Per the germline V gene, CDR1 is SGDLS and CDR2 is YYNGEE. This CDR3 spans 15 amino acids. CDR3 sequence (DNA): TGTGCCAGCAGCACCCGGGACGCCCCCTACAATGAGCAGTTCTTC. Its protein is CASSTRDAPYNEQFF.

The chain links TRBV20-1 to TRBJ1-5, with TRBD1 as a possible D gene (5 bases). Germline CDR1 and CDR2: DFQATT and SNEGSKA (reference sequence). The CDR3 runs 13 residues. The ends were cut back, 3 bases at V and 4 bases at J, with 10 bases in the middle. The CDR3 loop reads CSARGDWNQPQHF. Written as DNA, the CDR3 is TGCAGTGCTAGGGGGGACTGGAATCAGCCCCAGCATTTT.

A few counts support this clonotype. The CDR3: CASSDRQNYEQYF. The CDR3 nucleotides are TGTGCCAGCAGCGACCGACAGAACTACGAGCAGTACTTC. The chain combines TRBV7-2 with TRBJ2-7; D might be TRBD1 (5 bases). Germline V gene sequence: CDR1 SGHTA, CDR2 FQGNSA. Between the trimmed V and J ends, which lost 5 bases and 3 bases, there was a span of 11 bases. The CDR3 sequence is 13 residues long.

As for this clonotype: This may stem from a read error, because a much larger clone lies one nucleotide away. The genes are TRBV20-1 and TRBJ2-3, with D perhaps assigned TRBD1 or TRBD2 (6 bases each). V was cut by 3 bases and J by 5 bases, with 12 bases left in between. Germline V CDR1 and CDR2: DFQATT, SNEGSKA (reference sequence). The CDR3 is 13 amino acids. The CDR3 nucleotides read TGCAGTGCTAGTTCCGGGGGCAAAGATACGCAGTATTTT. Protein sequence: CSASSGGKDTQYF.

The J gene is TRBJ1-6, the V gene TRBV6-1; D is perhaps TRBD1 (5 bases). Germline CDR1 is MNHNS and CDR2 is SASEGT. Trimming cost V 0 bases and J 5 bases, with 14 bases left between them. The CDR3 contains 17 residues. As DNA, the CDR3 is TGTGCCAGCAGTGAAGCAGGGGAAGGGTGGGATAATTCACCCCTCCACTTT. This gives the protein CASSEAGEGWDNSPLHF.